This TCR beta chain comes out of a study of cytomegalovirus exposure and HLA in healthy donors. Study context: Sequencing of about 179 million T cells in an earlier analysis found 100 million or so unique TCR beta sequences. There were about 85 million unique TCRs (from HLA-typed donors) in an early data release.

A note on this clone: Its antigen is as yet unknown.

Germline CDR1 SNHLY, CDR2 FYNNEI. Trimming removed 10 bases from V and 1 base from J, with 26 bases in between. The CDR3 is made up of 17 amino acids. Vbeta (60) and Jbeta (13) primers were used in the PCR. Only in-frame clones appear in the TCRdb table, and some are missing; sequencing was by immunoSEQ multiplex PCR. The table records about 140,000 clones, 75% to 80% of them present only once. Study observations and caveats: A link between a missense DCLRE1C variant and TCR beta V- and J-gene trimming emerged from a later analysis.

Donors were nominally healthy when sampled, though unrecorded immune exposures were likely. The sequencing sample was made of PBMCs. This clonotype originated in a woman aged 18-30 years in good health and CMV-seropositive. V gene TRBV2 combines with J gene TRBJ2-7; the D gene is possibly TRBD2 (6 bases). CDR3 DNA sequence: TGTGCCATCGACCGGGACTCAGCCGGTTTGGTTTCCTACGAGCAGTACTTC. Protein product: CAIDRDSAGLVSYEQYF. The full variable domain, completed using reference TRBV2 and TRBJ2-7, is EPEVTQTPSHQVTQMGQEVILRCVPISNHLYFYWYRQILGQKVEFLVSFYNNEISEKSEIFDDQFSVERPDGSNFTLKIRSTKLEDSAMYFCAIDRDSAGLVSYEQYFGPGTRLTVT.